The next 16 T cell receptor beta chains were all read from a single sample in a study of T-cell reconstitution after alpha-beta-depleted transplantation in children. A library of TCRbeta sequences, prepared with unique molecular identifiers, was generated. TCRdb reanalysed the PCR reads using MiXCR and keeps one entry per CDR3 protein. This sample has around 200,000 distinct CDR3 sequences, with 7% to 9% found just once. The specimen was PBMCs, mostly from graft donor cells, collected 360 days after TCRalphabeta/CD19-depleted stem cell transplant. Every receptor here comes from a male patient between 2 and 10 years old who had a stem cell transplant for acute myeloid leukemia, so the T cells may come from the graft donor.

The table lists this clonotype with many counts. V gene TRBV29-1 combines with J gene TRBJ1-1; no definite D call. The CDR3 is 13 residues long. The germline gives CDR1 SQVTM, CDR2 ANQGSEA. The V gene lost 1 base and the J gene lost 1 base, with 7 bases spanning the gap. In nucleotides, the CDR3 is TGCAGCGTTGAAGGTCAAACGAACACTGAAGCTTTCTTT. It yields the protein CSVEGQTNTEAFF.

This chain uses TRBV24-1 with TRBJ2-1; TRBD2 agrees at 8 bases. Germline V gene sequence: CDR1 KGHDR, CDR2 SFDVKD. V lost 3 bases and J lost 10; bases outside the gene matches: 13. This CDR3 contains 16 residues. The CDR3 nucleotides are TGTGCCACCAGTGATCCGAAACTAGCGGCCTTCCAGGAGCAGTTCTTC. It is translated as CATSDPKLAAFQEQFF.

This clonotype was detected a few times. V gene TRBV5-1 combines with J gene TRBJ1-6; D possibly corresponds to TRBD1 (6 bases). V dropped 0 bases and J dropped 4 bases, with 11 bases sitting between them. Germline CDR1 is SGHRS and CDR2 is YFSETQ. This CDR3 comprises 16 residues. The CDR3 is CASSLAGGGYNSPLHF. The DNA for the CDR3 is TGCGCCAGCAGCTTGGCCGGGGGCGGGTATAATTCACCCCTCCACTTT.

This clonotype was picked up many times. The chain combines TRBV6-1 with TRBJ1-2; TRBD1 aligns across 9 bases. The V gene's germline CDR1 is MNHNS and CDR2 SASEGT. This CDR3 spans 16 amino acids. Germline trimming cut 6 bases from V and 0 bases from J; bases unmatched to any gene: 8. CDR3 loop: CASSLGTGRTNYGYTF. The DNA of the CDR3 is TGTGCCAGCAGCCTCGGGACAGGGAGAACTAACTATGGCTACACCTTC.

The table lists this clonotype with many counts. V usage is TRBV5-1 and J usage is TRBJ2-5; 8 bases line up with TRBD1. The ends lost 5 bases at V and 2 bases at J; junction bases unmatched: 8. Per germline, CDR1 SGHRS and CDR2 YFSETQ. This CDR3 comprises 15 residues. The CDR3: CASRYLGTGQETQYF. As DNA, the CDR3 is TGCGCCAGCAGGTACCTCGGGACAGGTCAAGAGACCCAGTACTTC.

The J gene is TRBJ2-1, the V gene TRBV3-1, with 12 bases identical to TRBD2. CDR3 length: 17 residues. Trimming removed 4 bases from V and 8 bases from J; junction bases left unmatched: 12. Germline assignment: CDR1 LGHDT and CDR2 YNNKEL (reference sequence). The chain's CDR3 is CASSPFRLAGALDEQFF. CDR3 nucleotides: TGTGCCAGCAGCCCCTTTCGACTAGCGGGGGCATTAGATGAGCAGTTCTTC.

A word on this clonotype: A clone one base away is much larger, so this may be a read error. The J gene is TRBJ2-7, the V gene TRBV7-8; TRBD1 matches at 10 bases. The CDR3 length is 18 residues. V shed 5 bases, J shed 0 bases, and the junction held 13 bases outside the gene matches. Looked up from germline, CDR1 is SGHVS and CDR2 is FQNEAQ. The CDR3 nucleotides read TGTGCCAGCAGCCCCGTCCACGGGACAGGGGTGAGCTCCTACGAGCAGTACGTC. Translation gives CASSPVHGTGVSSYEQYV.

The chain recombines TRBV29-1 with TRBJ2-1, with 10 positions matching TRBD1. This CDR3 has 13 residues. CDR1 SQVTM and CDR2 ANQGSEA come from the germline V gene. The junction had 3 bases not matched to a gene; V was cut back by 3 bases and J by 7 bases. The CDR3 sequence is CSVDRQGANEQFF. Written as DNA, the CDR3 is TGCAGCGTTGATCGACAGGGGGCGAATGAGCAGTTCTTC.

J is TRBJ2-5 and V is TRBV5-1, with D hard to call. The ends were cut back, 4 bases at V and 5 bases at J, with 15 bases in the middle. This CDR3 is built from 14 residues. Germline V gene sequence: CDR1 SGHRS, CDR2 YFSETQ. CDR3 bases: TGCGCCAGCAGCGCCGAATTACCAAGGGAGACCCAGTACTTC. Protein product: CASSAELPRETQYF.

This clonotype was detected many times. CDR3 coding DNA: TGTGCCAGCTCCGGGGACAGGGACTTCTACGAGCAGTACTTC. It yields the protein CASSGDRDFYEQYF. This chain joins TRBV2 and TRBJ2-7; 9 bases line up with TRBD1. The germline CDR1 and CDR2 sequences are SNHLY and FYNNEI. This CDR3 is 14 amino acids long. J was trimmed by 3 bases and V by 8 bases; bases with no gene match: 8.

Only a few counts were recorded for this clonotype. V usage is TRBV4-1 and J usage is TRBJ2-5, with TRBD2 as a possible D gene (6 bases). CDR3 length: 16 residues. Trimming shortened V by 0 bases and J by 1 base, and 12 bases separated the two germline ends. Germline V gives CDR1 MGHRA, CDR2 YSYEKL. CDR3: CASSQERGGTQETQYF. The DNA for the CDR3 is TGCGCCAGCAGCCAAGAACGGGGAGGCACCCAAGAGACCCAGTACTTC.

In this sample, this clonotype turned up a few times. The V call is TRBV10-3, the J call TRBJ2-7; 7 nucleotides agree with TRBD1. After removal of 0 bases from V and 2 bases from J, the junction contained 7 bases not matched to a gene. Germline lookup yields CDR1 ENHRY and CDR2 SYGVKD. The CDR3 has 16 amino acids. The CDR3 reads CAISESMTGIPYEQYF. The CDR3 DNA reads TGTGCCATCAGTGAGTCTATGACAGGGATCCCCTACGAGCAGTACTTC.

At least ten counts were recorded for this clonotype. This CDR3 reads CASSLETLGTGELFF. For the CDR3, the DNA is TGCGCCAGCAGCTTGGAGACCCTGGGCACCGGGGAGCTGTTTTTT. The rearrangement uses TRBV5-1 and TRBJ2-2; no clear D gene. V was cut by 0 bases and J by 4 bases, with 10 bases left in between. Germline V CDR1 and CDR2: SGHRS, YFSETQ. The CDR3 extends over 15 amino acids.

In its sample, this clonotype was seen many times. The rearrangement joins TRBV12-3 or TRBV12-4 to TRBJ1-1; 7 nucleotides line up with TRBD1. Trimming removed 3 bases from V and 10 bases from J; junction bases left unmatched: 8. CDR3 size: 13 residues. Written as DNA, the CDR3 is TGTGCCAGCAGTTTTAAGCGACAGGGCGGAGCTTTCTTT. Residues: CASSFKRQGGAFF.

This clonotype came up many times. This chain uses TRBV6-1 with TRBJ1-1, with D perhaps TRBD1 (6 bases). CDR3 length equals 16 residues. V was pared by 4 bases and J by 4 bases, with 19 bases between. Germline V gives CDR1 MNHNS, CDR2 SASEGT. The CDR3 region is CASSGVQGWGTTEAFF. CDR3 nucleotide sequence: TGTGCCAGCAGTGGGGTACAGGGTTGGGGGACCACTGAAGCTTTCTTT.

The CDR3 loop reads CASSQVVWGSGKNTGELFF. For the CDR3, the DNA is TGCGCCAGCAGCCAAGTCGTCTGGGGGAGCGGGAAGAACACCGGGGAGCTGTTTTTT. This sequence joins TRBV4-1 and TRBJ2-2; TRBD2 agrees at 7 bases. V trimming: 1 base; J trimming: 1 base; junction bases outside the gene matches: 12. This CDR3 has 19 residues. Per germline, CDR1 MGHRA and CDR2 YSYEKL.